This passage covers 24 T cell receptor beta chains from one sample sequenced in a study of blood T cell repertoires in COVID-19. Libraries were prepared by immunoSEQ multiplex PCR; TCRdb keeps only in-frame clonotypes and omits some of them. The table lists around 100,000 clones, around four fifths of them singletons. Input material: peripheral blood. Source of these receptors: a woman aged 70-85 years with acute or convalescent COVID-19.

The rearrangement uses TRBV30 and TRBJ2-5; 8 bases are a match to TRBD2. V lost 3 bases, J lost 4 bases, and 10 bases stayed unmatched. The CDR3 is 15 amino acids. Germline V gene lookup returns CDR1 GTSNPN and CDR2 SVGIG (reference sequence). DNA of the CDR3: TGTGCCTGGAGCGGAGGCGGCGGGAGGCCAGAGACCCAGTACTTC. It encodes CAWSGGGGRPETQYF.

This clone was observed a few times. V gene TRBV6-5 combines with J gene TRBJ1-5; 7 bases align to TRBD1. This CDR3 spans 13 amino acids. CDR1 and CDR2 (germline): MNHEY, SVGAGI. J was trimmed by 4 bases and V by 7 bases; bases with no gene match: 4. The CDR3 protein is CASTGQVNQPQHF. The CDR3 region has the DNA TGTGCCAGCACCGGACAGGTTAATCAGCCCCAGCATTTT.

J is TRBJ2-3 and V is TRBV7-9, with 13 bases lining up with TRBD2. V lost 1 base to trimming and J lost 4 bases; unmatched junction nucleotides: 5. The CDR3 is 17 amino acids. Per the germline V gene, CDR1 is SEHNR and CDR2 is FQNEAQ (reference sequence). The CDR3 is CASSLVSGLAGSDTQYF. The DNA of the CDR3 is TGTGCCAGCAGCTTAGTCTCGGGACTAGCGGGGTCAGATACGCAGTATTTT.

This chain links TRBV11-3 with TRBJ2-2; D is possibly TRBD2 (5 bases). Trimming left V 5 bases short and J 6 bases short, with 13 bases between. From germline, CDR1 is SGHNT and CDR2 YENEEA. This CDR3 is 14 amino acids long. The CDR3 DNA sequence: TGTGCCAGCAGCGCGGGCGCCGTCGCCGGGGAGCTGTTTTTT. Translation: CASSAGAVAGELFF. The full variable domain, with the rest looked up from reference TRBV11-3 and TRBJ2-2, is EAGVVQSPRYKIIEKKQPVAFWCNPISGHNTLYWYLQNLGQGPELLIRYENEEAVDDSQLPKDRFSAERLKGVDSTLKIQPAELGDSAVYLCASSAGAVAGELFFGEGSRLTVL.

In its sample, this clone was seen a few times. CDR3 nucleotides: TGTGCCAGCAGCCAAGATGATAGCGTCGACACAGATACGCAGTATTTT. Amino acids: CASSQDDSVDTDTQYF. This chain uses TRBV4-2 with TRBJ2-3; a possible D gene is TRBD2 (5 bases). Trimming removed 0 bases from V and 2 bases from J, with 12 bases in between. From germline, CDR1 is LGHNA and CDR2 YNFKEQ. There are 16 residues in the CDR3.

The chain has TRBV27 and TRBJ2-5; 8 bases map to TRBD1. Germline CDR1 MNHEY, CDR2 SMNVEV (reference sequence). V lost 5 bases to trimming and J lost 3 bases; unmatched junction nucleotides: 5. The CDR3 is made up of 14 amino acids. In DNA, the CDR3 is TGTGCCAGCAGTCATGACAGGGGAGAAGAGACCCAGTACTTC. As protein: CASSHDRGEETQYF.

V is TRBV19 and J is TRBJ1-2; 7 bases map to TRBD1. V lost 5 bases to trimming and J lost 0 bases; unmatched junction nucleotides: 12. Germline V gene data show CDR1 as LNHDA and CDR2 as SQIVND (reference sequence). The CDR3 has 17 amino acids. CDR3 residues: CASSLPQGQLPNYGYTF. The CDR3 nucleotides are TGTGCCAGTAGTCTGCCTCAGGGACAGCTACCTAACTATGGCTACACCTTC.

The chain carries TRBV2 and TRBJ1-1, with D maybe TRBD1 (5 bases). The CDR3 has 15 amino acids. CDR1 is SNHLY and CDR2 is FYNNEI in the germline V gene. The V end was cut by 0 bases, the J end by 10 bases, with 18 bases between. CDR3 residues: CASSEARGRGRGAFF. The CDR3 DNA sequence: TGTGCCAGCAGTGAAGCCCGGGGGAGAGGTCGGGGAGCTTTCTTT.

The gene calls are TRBV6-2 or TRBV6-3 and TRBJ1-5, with 8 nucleotides matching TRBD1. The CDR3 sequence is 17 residues long. With V trimmed by 0 bases and J by 5 bases, 9 bases remained unmatched. Germline assignment: CDR1 MNHEY and CDR2 SVGEGT. The CDR3: CASSYSGSQGADQPQHF. Here the CDR3 DNA reads TGTGCCAGCAGTTACTCCGGGTCGCAGGGGGCAGATCAGCCCCAGCATTTT.

V is TRBV7-9 and J is TRBJ2-2; perhaps TRBD2 as D (6 bases). CDR3 length: 16 residues. Germline V lookup: CDR1 SEHNR, CDR2 FQNEAQ (reference sequence). V lost 5 bases, J lost 5 bases, and 18 bases lay in between. The CDR3 spells CASSPLGGVVTGELFF. The CDR3 region has the DNA TGTGCCAGCAGCCCCTTGGGGGGAGTAGTAACCGGGGAGCTGTTTTTT.

This chain links TRBV5-1 with TRBJ1-1; the D gene is possibly TRBD1 (5 bases). This CDR3 spans 15 amino acids. V gave up 2 bases and J gave up 0 bases, with 11 bases separating them. Germline V gene sequence: CDR1 SGHRS, CDR2 YFSETQ. Here the CDR3 DNA reads TGCGCCAGCAGCTTCCAGGGCGGCATGAACACTGAAGCTTTCTTT. It encodes CASSFQGGMNTEAFF.

This clone was seen once. This chain links TRBV19 with TRBJ2-2, with a possible D match to TRBD1 (6 bases). CDR1 and CDR2 (germline): LNHDA, SQIVND (reference sequence). V was shortened by 4 bases and J by 0 bases, with 15 bases between the two germline ends. The CDR3 contains 17 residues. CDR3: CASSNPTGHPNTGELFF. CDR3 bases: TGTGCCAGTAGTAATCCTACAGGGCACCCGAACACCGGGGAGCTGTTTTTT.

This clone was detected once. This chain connects TRBV4-1 to TRBJ2-3, with TRBD1 as a possible D gene (7 bases). The CDR3 length is 15 residues. The germline V gene has CDR1 MGHRA and CDR2 YSYEKL. V lost 1 base, J lost 5 bases, and 13 bases lay in between. CDR3 sequence: CASSQAGGGGDTQYF. The CDR3 DNA is TGCGCCAGCAGCCAAGCAGGGGGAGGCGGAGATACGCAGTATTTT.

Written as DNA, the CDR3 is TGTGCCAGCAGCTTAGACAGGGGGAGCACTGAAGCTTTCTTT. Translating gives CASSLDRGSTEAFF. The chain is built from TRBV7-2 and TRBJ1-1; 8 bases map to TRBD1. Germline CDR1 reads SGHTA; CDR2 reads FQGNSA. With V trimmed by 1 base and J by 4 bases, 2 bases remained unmatched. CDR3 length: 14 residues.

CDR3 amino acids: CASSETIRQFF. The CDR3 DNA sequence: TGTGCCAGCAGTGAAACAATTCGACAGTTCTTC. V is TRBV2 and J is TRBJ2-1, with D unresolved. The germline V and J ends were trimmed by 2 bases and 13 bases, with 9 bases remaining between them. This CDR3 contains 11 residues. CDR1 is SNHLY, CDR2 FYNNEI, per germline.

This clone was detected a few times. The chain recombines TRBV6-5 with TRBJ1-2; no definite D call. Trimming pared 7 bases from V and 4 bases from J, leaving 13 bases between. CDR3 size: 13 residues. The V gene's germline CDR1 is MNHEY and CDR2 SVGAGI. The CDR3 spells CASTPSSGYGYTF. In DNA, the CDR3 is TGTGCCAGCACGCCATCGAGCGGCTATGGCTACACCTTC.

V gene TRBV6-5 combines with J gene TRBJ2-3; perhaps TRBD2 as D (6 bases). Germline V gene lookup returns CDR1 MNHEY and CDR2 SVGAGI. The CDR3 covers 16 residues. Trimming left V 4 bases short and J 0 bases short, with 14 bases between. CDR3 nucleotides: TGTGCCAGCAGTTCGCCTGGGGGGACTAGCACAGATACGCAGTATTTT. It yields the protein CASSSPGGTSTDTQYF.

CDR3 in amino acids: CASSSPRVYGYTF. The CDR3 DNA sequence: TGTGCCAGCAGTTCGCCCAGGGTCTATGGCTACACCTTC. The J gene is TRBJ1-2, the V gene TRBV6-5; a weak D match, TRBD1 (5 bases). V was shortened by 4 bases and J by 4 bases, with 10 bases between the two germline ends. The CDR3 has 13 residues. Germline V gene lookup returns CDR1 MNHEY and CDR2 SVGAGI.

This chain joins TRBV3-1 (or the pseudogene TRBV3-2) and TRBJ2-7; no clear D. The CDR3 is 15 residues long. The germline gives CDR1 LGHDT, CDR2 YNNKEL (reference sequence). V gave up 1 base and J gave up 0 bases, with 10 bases separating them. The CDR3 loop is CASSQAPASSYEQYF. CDR3 DNA: TGTGCCAGCAGCCAAGCCCCCGCCAGCTCCTACGAGCAGTACTTC.

This clone has only one observation. This rearrangement joins TRBV6-5 to TRBJ1-5, with D tentatively TRBD1 (6 bases). Between the trimmed V and J ends, which lost 6 bases and 3 bases, there was a span of 15 bases. Germline loops: CDR1 MNHEY, CDR2 SVGAGI. The CDR3 is 15 residues long. The CDR3 is CASSSDRFTNQPQHF. The CDR3 coding sequence is TGTGCCAGCAGCTCTGACAGGTTTACCAATCAGCCCCAGCATTTT.

This rearrangement joins TRBV28 to TRBJ1-5; 7 bases align to TRBD1. Per germline, CDR1 MDHEN and CDR2 SYDVKM. CDR3 size: 15 residues. Losses at the gene ends were 5 bases for V and 3 bases for J; bases not matched to a gene: 7. The CDR3 spells CASSVQGTLNQPQHF. Written as DNA, the CDR3 is TGTGCCAGCAGTGTACAGGGGACCCTCAATCAGCCCCAGCATTTT. The entire variable domain, with the rest obtained from reference TRBV28 and TRBJ1-5, is as follows: DVKVTQSSRYLVKRTGEKVFLECVQDMDHENMFWYRQDPGLGLRLIYFSYDVKMKEKGDIPEGYSVSREKKERFSLILESASTNQTSMYLCASSVQGTLNQPQHFGDGTRLSIL.

The chain employs TRBV5-8 and TRBJ1-4; the match to TRBD1 covers 9 bases. Germline lookup yields CDR1 SGHTS and CDR2 YDEGEE. After removal of 6 bases from V and 8 bases from J, the junction contained 11 bases not matched to a gene. The CDR3 extends over 15 amino acids. The CDR3 loop reads CASTTSTGGLEKLFF. The CDR3 DNA follows: TGTGCCAGCACCACGAGTACAGGGGGCTTGGAAAAACTGTTTTTT.

The sample holds a few counts of this clone. The CDR3 region has the DNA TGCGCCAGCAGCTTGCTCCCGACTAGGTCCTACAATGAGCAGTTCTTC. It encodes CASSLLPTRSYNEQFF. The chain uses TRBV5-1 and TRBJ2-1; perhaps TRBD2 as D (6 bases). Deletions cut 1 base from V and 1 base from J, with 12 bases between. The CDR3 has 16 residues. Per the germline V gene, CDR1 is SGHRS and CDR2 is YFSETQ.

The chain combines TRBV5-1 with TRBJ2-7; maybe TRBD2 (7 bases). The germline V gene encodes CDR1 SGHRS and CDR2 YFSETQ. This CDR3 has 14 residues. V gave up 0 bases and J gave up 2 bases, with 9 bases separating them. The CDR3 bases are TGCGCCAGCAGCTTGGACGGGGGGCCCTACGAGCAGTACTTC. Its protein is CASSLDGGPYEQYF. Full variable domain (rest looked up from reference TRBV5-1 and TRBJ2-7): KAGVTQTPRYLIKTRGQQVTLSCSPISGHRSVSWYQQTPGQGLQFLFEYFSETQRNKGNFPGRFSGRQFSNSRSEMNVSTLELGDSALYLCASSLDGGPYEQYFGPGTRLTVT.